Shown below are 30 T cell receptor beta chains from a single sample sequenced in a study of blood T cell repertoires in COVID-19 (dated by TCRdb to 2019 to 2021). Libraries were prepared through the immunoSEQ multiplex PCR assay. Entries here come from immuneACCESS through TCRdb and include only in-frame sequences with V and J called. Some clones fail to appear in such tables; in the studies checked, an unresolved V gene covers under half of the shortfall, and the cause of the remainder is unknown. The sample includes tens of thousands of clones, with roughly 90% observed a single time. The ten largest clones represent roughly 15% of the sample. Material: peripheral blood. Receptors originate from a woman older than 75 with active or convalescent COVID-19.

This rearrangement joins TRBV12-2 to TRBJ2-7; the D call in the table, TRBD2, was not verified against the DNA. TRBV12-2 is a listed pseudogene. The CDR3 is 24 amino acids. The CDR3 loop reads CASRFWDGERVMGLAGSSSYEQYF. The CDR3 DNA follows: TGTGCAAGTCGCTTTTGGGACGGGGAGAGGGTTATGGGGCTAGCGGGGAGCAGCTCCTACGAGCAGTACTTC.

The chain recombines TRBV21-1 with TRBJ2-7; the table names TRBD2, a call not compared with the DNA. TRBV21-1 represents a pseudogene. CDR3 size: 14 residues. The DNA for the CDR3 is TGTGCCAGCAGCAAAGCATATAGAGCCTACGAGCAGTACTTC. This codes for CASSKAYRAYEQYF.

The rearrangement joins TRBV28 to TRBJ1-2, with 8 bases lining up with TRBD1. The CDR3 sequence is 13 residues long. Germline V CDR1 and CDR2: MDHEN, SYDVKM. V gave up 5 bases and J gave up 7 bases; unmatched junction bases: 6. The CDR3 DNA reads TGTGCCAGCAGTCGGACAGGGTTCGGTGGCTACACCTTC. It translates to CASSRTGFGGYTF.

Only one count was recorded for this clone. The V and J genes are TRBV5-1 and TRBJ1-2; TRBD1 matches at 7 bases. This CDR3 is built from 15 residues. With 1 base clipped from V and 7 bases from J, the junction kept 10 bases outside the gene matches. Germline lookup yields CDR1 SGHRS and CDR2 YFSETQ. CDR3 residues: CASSLRDRAAGGYTF. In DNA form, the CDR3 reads TGCGCCAGCAGCTTGCGAGACAGGGCGGCAGGTGGCTACACCTTC.

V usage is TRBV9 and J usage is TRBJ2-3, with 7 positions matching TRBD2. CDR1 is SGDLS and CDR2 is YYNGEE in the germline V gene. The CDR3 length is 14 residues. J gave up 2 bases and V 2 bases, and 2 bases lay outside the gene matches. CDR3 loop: CASSVRGVTDTQYF. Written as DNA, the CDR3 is TGTGCCAGCAGCGTCCGGGGGGTCACAGATACGCAGTATTTT.

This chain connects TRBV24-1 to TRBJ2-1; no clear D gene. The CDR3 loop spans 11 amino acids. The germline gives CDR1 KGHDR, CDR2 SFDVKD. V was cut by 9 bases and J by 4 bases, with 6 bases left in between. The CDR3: CATGGYNEQFF. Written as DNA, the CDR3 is TGTGCCACCGGCGGTTACAATGAGCAGTTCTTC.

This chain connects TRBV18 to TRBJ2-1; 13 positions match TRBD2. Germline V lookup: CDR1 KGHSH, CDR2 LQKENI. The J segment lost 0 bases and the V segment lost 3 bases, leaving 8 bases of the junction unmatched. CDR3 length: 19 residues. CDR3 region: CASSPGLAGALHSYNEQFF. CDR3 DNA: TGTGCCAGCTCACCCGGACTAGCGGGGGCCCTTCACTCCTACAATGAGCAGTTCTTC.

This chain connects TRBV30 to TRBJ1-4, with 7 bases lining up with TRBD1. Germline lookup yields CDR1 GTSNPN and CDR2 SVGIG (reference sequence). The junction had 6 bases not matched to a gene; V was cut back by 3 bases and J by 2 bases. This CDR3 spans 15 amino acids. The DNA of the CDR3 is TGTGCCTGGAGCCTTACAGGGGCCACTAATGAAAAACTGTTTTTT. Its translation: CAWSLTGATNEKLFF.

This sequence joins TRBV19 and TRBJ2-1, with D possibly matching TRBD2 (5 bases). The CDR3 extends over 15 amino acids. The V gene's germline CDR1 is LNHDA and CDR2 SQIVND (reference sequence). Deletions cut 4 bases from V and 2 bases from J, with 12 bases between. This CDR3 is CASSTYGLAYNEQFF. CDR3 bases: TGTGCCAGTAGTACCTACGGACTGGCCTACAATGAGCAGTTCTTC.

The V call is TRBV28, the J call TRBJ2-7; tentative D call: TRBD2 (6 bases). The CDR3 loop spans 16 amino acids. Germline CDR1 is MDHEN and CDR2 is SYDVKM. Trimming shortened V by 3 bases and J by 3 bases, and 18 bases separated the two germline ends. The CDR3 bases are TGTGCCAGCAGTTTTTCGGGGGAGGAGGGGCGCTACGAGCAGTACTTC. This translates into CASSFSGEEGRYEQYF.

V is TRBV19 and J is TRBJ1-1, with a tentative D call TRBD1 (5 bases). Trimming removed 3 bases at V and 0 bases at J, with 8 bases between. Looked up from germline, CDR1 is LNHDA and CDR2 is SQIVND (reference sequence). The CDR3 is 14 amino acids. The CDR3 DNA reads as TGTGCCAGTAGTATGGGACTTGTGAACACTGAAGCTTTCTTT. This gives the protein CASSMGLVNTEAFF.

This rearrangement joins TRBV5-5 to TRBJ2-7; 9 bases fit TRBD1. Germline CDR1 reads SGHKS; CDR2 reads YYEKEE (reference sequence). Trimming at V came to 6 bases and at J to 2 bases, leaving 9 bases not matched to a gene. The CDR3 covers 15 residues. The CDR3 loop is CASTPVTGGPYEQYF. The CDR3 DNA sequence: TGTGCCAGCACCCCTGTGACAGGGGGGCCCTACGAGCAGTACTTC.

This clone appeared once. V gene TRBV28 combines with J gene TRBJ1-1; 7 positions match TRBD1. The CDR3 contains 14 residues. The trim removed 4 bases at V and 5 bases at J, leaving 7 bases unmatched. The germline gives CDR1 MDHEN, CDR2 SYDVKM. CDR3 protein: CASSWKGARTEAFF. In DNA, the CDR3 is TGTGCCAGCAGTTGGAAGGGGGCGAGGACTGAAGCTTTCTTT.

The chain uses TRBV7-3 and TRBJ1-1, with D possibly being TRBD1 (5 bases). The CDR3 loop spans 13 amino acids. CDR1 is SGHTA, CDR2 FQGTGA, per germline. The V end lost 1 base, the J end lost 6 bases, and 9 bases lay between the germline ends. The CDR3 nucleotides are TGTGCCAGCAGCTTAAGATGGGGCGCTGAAGCTTTCTTT. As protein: CASSLRWGAEAFF.

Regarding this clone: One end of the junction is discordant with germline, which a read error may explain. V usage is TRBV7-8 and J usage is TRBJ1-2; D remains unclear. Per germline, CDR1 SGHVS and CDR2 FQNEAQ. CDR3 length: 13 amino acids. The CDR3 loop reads CASSTRTEGGWAF. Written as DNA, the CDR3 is TGTGCCAGCAGCACACGGACGGAGGGAGGGTGGGCCTTC.

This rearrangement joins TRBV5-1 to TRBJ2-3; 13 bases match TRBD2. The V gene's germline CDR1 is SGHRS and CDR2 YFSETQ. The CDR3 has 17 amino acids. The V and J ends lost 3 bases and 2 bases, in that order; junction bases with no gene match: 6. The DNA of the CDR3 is TGCGCCAGCAGCTCAGGACTAGCGGGGGAGTTCACAGATACGCAGTATTTT. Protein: CASSSGLAGEFTDTQYF.

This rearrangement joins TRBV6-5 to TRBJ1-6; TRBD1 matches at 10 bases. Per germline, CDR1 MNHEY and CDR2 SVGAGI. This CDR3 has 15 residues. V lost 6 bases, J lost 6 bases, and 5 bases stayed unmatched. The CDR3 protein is CASRGQGSLNSPLHF. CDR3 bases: TGTGCCAGCAGGGGACAGGGGAGTCTTAATTCACCCCTCCACTTT.

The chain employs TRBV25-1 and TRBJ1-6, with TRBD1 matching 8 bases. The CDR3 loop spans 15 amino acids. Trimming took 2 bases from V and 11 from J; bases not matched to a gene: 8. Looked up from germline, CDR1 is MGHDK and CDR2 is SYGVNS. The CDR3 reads CASSEAQGESAPLHF. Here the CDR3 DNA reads TGTGCCAGCAGTGAAGCACAGGGGGAATCGGCACCCCTCCACTTT.

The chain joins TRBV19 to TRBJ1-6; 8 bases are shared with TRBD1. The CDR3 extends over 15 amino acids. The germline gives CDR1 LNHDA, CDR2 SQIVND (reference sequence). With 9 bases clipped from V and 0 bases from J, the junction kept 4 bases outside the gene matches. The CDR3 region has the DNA TGTGCCAGCCGGGACAGGAGCTCCTATAATTCACCCCTCCACTTT. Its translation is CASRDRSSYNSPLHF.

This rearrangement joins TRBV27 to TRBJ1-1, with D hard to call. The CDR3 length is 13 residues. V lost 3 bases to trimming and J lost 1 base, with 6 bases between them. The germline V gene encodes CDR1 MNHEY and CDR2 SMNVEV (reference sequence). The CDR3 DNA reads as TGTGCCAGCAGTTTGAGGGAGAACACTGAAGCTTTCTTT. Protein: CASSLRENTEAFF.

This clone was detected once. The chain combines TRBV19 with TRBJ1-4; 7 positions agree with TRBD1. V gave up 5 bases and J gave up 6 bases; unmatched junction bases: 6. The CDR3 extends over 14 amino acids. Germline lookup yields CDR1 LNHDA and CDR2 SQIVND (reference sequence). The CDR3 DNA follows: TGTGCCAGTAGTCCCGGGACAGTTGATGAAAAACTGTTTTTT. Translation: CASSPGTVDEKLFF.

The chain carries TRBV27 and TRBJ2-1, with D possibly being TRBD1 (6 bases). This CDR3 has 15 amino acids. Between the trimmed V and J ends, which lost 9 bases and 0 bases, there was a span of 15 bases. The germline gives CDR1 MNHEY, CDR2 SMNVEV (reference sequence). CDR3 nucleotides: TGTGCCAGTGGCCAGGGACATCCCTCCTACAATGAGCAGTTCTTC. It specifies CASGQGHPSYNEQFF.

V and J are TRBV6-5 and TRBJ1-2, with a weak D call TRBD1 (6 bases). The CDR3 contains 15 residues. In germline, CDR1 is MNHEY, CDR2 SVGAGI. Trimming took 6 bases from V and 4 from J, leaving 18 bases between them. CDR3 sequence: CASSPGQGRGYGYTF. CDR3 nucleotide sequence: TGTGCCAGCAGCCCCGGCCAGGGGAGAGGCTATGGCTACACCTTC.

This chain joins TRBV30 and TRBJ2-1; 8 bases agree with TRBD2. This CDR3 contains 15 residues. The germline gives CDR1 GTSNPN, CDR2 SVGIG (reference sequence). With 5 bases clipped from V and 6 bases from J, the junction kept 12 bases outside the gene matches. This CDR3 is CAWSLQGLGGNEQFF. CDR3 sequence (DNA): TGTGCCTGGTCCTTGCAGGGACTAGGAGGCAATGAGCAGTTCTTC.

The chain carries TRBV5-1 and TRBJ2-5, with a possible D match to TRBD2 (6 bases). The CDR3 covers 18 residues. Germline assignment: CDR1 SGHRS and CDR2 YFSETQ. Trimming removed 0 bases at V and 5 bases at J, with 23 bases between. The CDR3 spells CASSLGVAGQQRSETQYF. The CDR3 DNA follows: TGCGCCAGCAGCTTGGGGGTGGCGGGGCAACAACGTTCGGAGACCCAGTACTTC.

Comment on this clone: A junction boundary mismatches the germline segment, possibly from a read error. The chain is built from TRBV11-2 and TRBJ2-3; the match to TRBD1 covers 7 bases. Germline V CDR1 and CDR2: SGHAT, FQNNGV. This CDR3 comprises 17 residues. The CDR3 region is CASSIDRQGGIADTQYF. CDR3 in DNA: TGTGCCAGCAGCATAGATCGACAGGGCGGTATCGCAGATACGCAGTATTTT.

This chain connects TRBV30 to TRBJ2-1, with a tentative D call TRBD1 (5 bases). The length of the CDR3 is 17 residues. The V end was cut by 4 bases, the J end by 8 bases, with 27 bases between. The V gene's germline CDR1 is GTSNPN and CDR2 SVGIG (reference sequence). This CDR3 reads CAWTLLGSRGLVDEQFF. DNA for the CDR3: TGTGCCTGGACCCTTCTGGGGTCAAGGGGATTGGTGGATGAGCAGTTCTTC.

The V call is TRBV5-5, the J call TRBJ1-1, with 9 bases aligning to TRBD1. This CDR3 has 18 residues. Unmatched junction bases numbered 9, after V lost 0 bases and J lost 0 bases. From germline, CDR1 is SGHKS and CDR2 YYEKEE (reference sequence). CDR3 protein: CASSLESYRGPLNTEAFF. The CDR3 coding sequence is TGTGCCAGCAGCTTGGAATCTTACAGGGGGCCTCTGAACACTGAAGCTTTCTTT.

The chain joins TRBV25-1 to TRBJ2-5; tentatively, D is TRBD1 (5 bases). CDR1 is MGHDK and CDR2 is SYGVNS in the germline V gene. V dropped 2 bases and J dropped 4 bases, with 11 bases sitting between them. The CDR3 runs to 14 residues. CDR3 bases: TGTGCCAGCAGTGAACCGTGGCAGGGAGAGACCCAGTACTTC. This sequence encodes CASSEPWQGETQYF. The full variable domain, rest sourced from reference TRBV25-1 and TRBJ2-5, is EADIYQTPRYLVIGTGKKITLECSQTMGHDKMYWYQQDPGMELHLIHYSYGVNSTEKGDLSSESTVSRIRTEHFPLTLESARPSHTSQYLCASSEPWQGETQYFGPGTRLLVL.

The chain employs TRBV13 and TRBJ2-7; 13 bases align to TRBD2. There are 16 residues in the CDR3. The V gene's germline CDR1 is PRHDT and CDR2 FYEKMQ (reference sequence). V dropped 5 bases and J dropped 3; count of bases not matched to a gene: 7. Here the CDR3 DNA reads TGTGCCAGCAGCGCCCGGACTAGCGGGGGAAGCTACGAGCAGTACTTC. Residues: CASSARTSGGSYEQYF. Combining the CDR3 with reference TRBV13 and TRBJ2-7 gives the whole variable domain AAGVIQSPRHLIKEKRETATLKCYPIPRHDTVYWYQQGPGQDPQFLISFYEKMQSDKGSIPDRFSAQQFSDYHSELNMSSLELGDSALYFCASSARTSGGSYEQYFGPGTRLTVT.